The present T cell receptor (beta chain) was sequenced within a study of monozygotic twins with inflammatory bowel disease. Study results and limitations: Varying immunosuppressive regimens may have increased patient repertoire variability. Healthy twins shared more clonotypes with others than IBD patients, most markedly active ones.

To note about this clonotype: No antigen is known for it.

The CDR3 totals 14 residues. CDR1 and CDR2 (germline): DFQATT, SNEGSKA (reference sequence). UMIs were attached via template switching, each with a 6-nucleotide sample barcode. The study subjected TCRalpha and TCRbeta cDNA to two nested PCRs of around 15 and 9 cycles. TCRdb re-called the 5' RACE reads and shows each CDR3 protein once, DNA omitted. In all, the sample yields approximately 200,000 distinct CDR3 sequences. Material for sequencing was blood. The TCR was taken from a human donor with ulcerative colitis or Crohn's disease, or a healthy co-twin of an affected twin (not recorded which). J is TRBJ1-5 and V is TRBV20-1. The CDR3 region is CSARKDEGNQPQHF.